Below, 5 T cell receptor beta chains from the same sample are listed, as sequenced in a study of monozygotic twins with inflammatory bowel disease. TCRdb reprocessed the 5' RACE reads and stores each CDR3 protein as one record, lacking DNA. The listing records over 100,000 distinct CDR3 sequences. The sequencing sample was made of blood. All receptors derive from a human donor with ulcerative colitis or Crohn's disease, or a healthy co-twin of an affected twin (not recorded which).

The V call is TRBV19, the J call TRBJ2-3; TCRdb picks TRBD2, but there is no DNA to check that call. This CDR3 has 14 residues. Per germline, CDR1 LNHDA and CDR2 SQIVND (reference sequence). The CDR3 loop reads CASSITSLTDTQYF.

The V call is TRBV12-3 or TRBV12-4, the J call TRBJ1-1. The CDR3 covers 13 residues. This CDR3 reads CASSLLLNTEAFF.

J is TRBJ2-1 and V is TRBV7-3; TCRdb reports TRBD1, a call that lacks DNA to check it against. CDR3 size: 14 residues. Germline-derived CDR1 and CDR2 are SGHTA and FQGTGA. The CDR3 here is CASSSSRESDEQFF. The variable domain in full, completed from reference TRBV7-3 and TRBJ2-1, reads GAGVSQTPSNKVTEKGKYVELRCDPISGHTALYWYRQSLGQGPEFLIYFQGTGAADDSGLPNDRFFAVRPEGSVSTLKIQRTERGDSAVYLCASSSSRESDEQFFGPGTRLTVL.

V is TRBV12-3 or TRBV12-4 and J is TRBJ1-6. The CDR3 spans 15 residues. The CDR3 sequence is CASRGGTAYNSPLHF.

V usage is TRBV4-2 and J usage is TRBJ2-7; TCRdb selects TRBD1, and the lack of DNA leaves this call unchecked. From germline, CDR1 is LGHNA and CDR2 YNFKEQ. The CDR3 runs to 14 residues. The CDR3 loop reads CASSQGDSSYEQYF.